What follows describes a single TCR beta chain. This sample was included in a study of blood T cell repertoires in COVID-19. Study at large: The cDNA or gDNA used as material had been derived from T cells, B-cell-depleted T cells, or PBMCs.

This table comes from immunoSEQ multiplex PCR, and its TCRdb copy is limited to in-frame clones, with some not included. The sample lists some 200,000 clones, 80% to 90% seen once, with 15% to 20% in the top ten. The V and J ends lost 2 bases and 3 bases, in that order; junction bases with no gene match: 1. The CDR3 has 14 amino acids. The V gene's germline CDR1 is LNHNV and CDR2 YYDKDF (reference sequence). Sample: peripheral blood. V and J are TRBV15 and TRBJ1-1, with 9 bases aligning to TRBD1. This TCR derives from a woman at least 80 years old with active or convalescent COVID-19. DNA of the CDR3: TGTGCCACCAGCAGACGACAGGGGGACACTGAAGCTTTCTTT. Its protein is CATSRRQGDTEAFF.